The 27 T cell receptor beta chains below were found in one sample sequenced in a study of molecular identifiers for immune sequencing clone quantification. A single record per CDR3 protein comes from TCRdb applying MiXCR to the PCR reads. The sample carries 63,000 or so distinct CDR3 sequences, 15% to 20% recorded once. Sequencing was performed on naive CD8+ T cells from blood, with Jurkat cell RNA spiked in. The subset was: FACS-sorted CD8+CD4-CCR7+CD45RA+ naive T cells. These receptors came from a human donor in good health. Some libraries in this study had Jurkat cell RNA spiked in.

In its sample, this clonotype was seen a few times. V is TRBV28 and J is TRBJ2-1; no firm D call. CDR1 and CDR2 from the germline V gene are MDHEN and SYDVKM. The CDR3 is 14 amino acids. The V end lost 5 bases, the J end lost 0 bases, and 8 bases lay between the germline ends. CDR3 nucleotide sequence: TGTGCCAGCAGTCAGGACCGCTCCTACAATGAGCAGTTCTTC. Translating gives CASSQDRSYNEQFF.

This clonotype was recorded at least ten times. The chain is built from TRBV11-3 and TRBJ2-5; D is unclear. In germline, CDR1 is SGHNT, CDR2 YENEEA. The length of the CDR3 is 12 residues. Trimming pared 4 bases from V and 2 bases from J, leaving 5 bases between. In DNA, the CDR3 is TGTGCCAGCAGCTCCCAGCAAGAGACCCAGTACTTC. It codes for CASSSQQETQYF. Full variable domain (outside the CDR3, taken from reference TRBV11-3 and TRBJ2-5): EAGVVQSPRYKIIEKKQPVAFWCNPISGHNTLYWYLQNLGQGPELLIRYENEEAVDDSQLPKDRFSAERLKGVDSTLKIQPAELGDSAVYLCASSSQQETQYFGPGTRLLVL.

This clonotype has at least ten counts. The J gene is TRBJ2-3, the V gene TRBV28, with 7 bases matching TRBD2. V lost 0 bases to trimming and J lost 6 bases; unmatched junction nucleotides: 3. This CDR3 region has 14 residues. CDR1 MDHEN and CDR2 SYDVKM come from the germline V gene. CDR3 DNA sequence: TGTGCCAGCAGTTTATGGGGGGGGGGGGATACGCAGTATTTT. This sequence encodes CASSLWGGGDTQYF.

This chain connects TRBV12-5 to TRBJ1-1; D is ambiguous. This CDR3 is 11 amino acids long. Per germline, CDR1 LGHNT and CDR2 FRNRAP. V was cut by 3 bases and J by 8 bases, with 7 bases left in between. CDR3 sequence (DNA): TGTGCTAGTGGTTTCTCCCAGGAAGCTTTCTTT. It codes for CASGFSQEAFF.

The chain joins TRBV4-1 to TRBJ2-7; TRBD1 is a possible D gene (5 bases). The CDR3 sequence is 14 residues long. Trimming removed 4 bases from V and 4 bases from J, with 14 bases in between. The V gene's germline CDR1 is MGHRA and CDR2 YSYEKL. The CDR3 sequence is CASSPRGQGYEQYF. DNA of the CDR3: TGCGCCAGCAGCCCGCGCGGACAAGGGTACGAGCAGTACTTC.

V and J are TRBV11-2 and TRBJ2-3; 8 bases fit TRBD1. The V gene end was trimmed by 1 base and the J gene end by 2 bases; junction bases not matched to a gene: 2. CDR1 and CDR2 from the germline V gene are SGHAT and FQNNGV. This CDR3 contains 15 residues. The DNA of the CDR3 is TGTGCCAGCAGCTTAGCGGACAGGGACACAGATACGCAGTATTTT. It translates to CASSLADRDTDTQYF.

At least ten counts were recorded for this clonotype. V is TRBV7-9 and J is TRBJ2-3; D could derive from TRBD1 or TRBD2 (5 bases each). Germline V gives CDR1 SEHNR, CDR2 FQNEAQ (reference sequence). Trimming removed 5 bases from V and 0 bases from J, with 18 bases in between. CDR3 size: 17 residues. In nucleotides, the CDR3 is TGTGCCAGCAGCCCTCCGTCTGGGACCTCAAGCACAGATACGCAGTATTTT. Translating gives CASSPPSGTSSTDTQYF.

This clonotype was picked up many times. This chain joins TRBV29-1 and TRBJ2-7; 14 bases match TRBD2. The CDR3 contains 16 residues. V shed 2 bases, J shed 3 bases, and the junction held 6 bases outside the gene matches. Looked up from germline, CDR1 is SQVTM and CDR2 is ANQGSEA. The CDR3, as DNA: TGCAGCGTTGAACCGGGACTAGCGGGAGAGGTCTACGAGCAGTACTTC. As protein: CSVEPGLAGEVYEQYF.

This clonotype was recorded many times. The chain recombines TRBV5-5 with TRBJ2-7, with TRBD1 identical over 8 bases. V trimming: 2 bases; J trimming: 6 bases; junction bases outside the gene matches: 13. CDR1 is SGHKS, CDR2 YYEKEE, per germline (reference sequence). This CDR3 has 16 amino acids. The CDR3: CASSFISGQGGIEQYF. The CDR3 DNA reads TGTGCCAGCAGCTTTATCTCCGGACAGGGAGGAATCGAGCAGTACTTC.

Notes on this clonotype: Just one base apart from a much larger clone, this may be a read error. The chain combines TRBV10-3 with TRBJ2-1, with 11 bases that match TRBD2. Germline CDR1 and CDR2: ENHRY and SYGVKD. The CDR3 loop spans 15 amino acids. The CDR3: CAIRKTSGISDERFF. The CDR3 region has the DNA TGTGCCATCAGAAAGACTAGCGGGATTTCCGATGAGCGGTTCTTC.

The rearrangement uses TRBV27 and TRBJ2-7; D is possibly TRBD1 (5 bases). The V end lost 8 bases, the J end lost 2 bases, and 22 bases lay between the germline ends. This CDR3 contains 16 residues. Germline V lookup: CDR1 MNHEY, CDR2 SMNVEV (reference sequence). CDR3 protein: CASGPWTRRPPYEQYF. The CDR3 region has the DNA TGTGCCAGCGGTCCGTGGACACGAAGACCTCCCTACGAGCAGTACTTC.

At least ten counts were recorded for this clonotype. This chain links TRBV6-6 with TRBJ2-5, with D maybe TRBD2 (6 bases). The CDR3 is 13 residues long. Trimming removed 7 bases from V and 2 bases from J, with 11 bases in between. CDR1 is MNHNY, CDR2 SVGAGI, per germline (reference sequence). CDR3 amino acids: CASTREIQETQYF. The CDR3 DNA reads TGTGCCAGCACTCGGGAGATACAAGAGACCCAGTACTTC.

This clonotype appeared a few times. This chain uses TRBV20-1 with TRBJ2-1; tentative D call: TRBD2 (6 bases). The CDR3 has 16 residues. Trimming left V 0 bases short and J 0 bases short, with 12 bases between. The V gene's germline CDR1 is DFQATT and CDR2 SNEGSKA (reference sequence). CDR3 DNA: TGCAGTGCTAGAGATTTAGCGGAGCTCTCCTACAATGAGCAGTTCTTC. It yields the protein CSARDLAELSYNEQFF.

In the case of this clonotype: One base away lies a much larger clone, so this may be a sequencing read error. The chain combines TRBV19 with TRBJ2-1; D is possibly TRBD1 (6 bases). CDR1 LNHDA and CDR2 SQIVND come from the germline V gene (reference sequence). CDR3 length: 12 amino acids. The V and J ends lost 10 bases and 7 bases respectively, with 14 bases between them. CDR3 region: CATPQGPNEQFF. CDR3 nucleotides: TGTGCCACCCCACAGGGACCGAATGAGCAGTTCTTC.

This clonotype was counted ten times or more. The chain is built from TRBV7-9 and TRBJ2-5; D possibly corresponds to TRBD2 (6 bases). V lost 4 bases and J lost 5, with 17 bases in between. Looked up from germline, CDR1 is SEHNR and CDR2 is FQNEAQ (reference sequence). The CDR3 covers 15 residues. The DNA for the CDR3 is TGTGCCAGCAGCTCCCGACGGGAGCAGGTTGAGACCCAGTACTTC. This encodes CASSSRREQVETQYF.

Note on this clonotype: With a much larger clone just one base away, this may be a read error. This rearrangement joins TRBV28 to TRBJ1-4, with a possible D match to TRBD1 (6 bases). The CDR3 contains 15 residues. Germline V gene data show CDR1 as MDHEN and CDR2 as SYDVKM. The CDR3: CASSSPEGVNEKLSF. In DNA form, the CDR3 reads TGTGCCAGCAGCTCCCCGGAGGGGGTTAATGAAAAACTGTCTTTT.

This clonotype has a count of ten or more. CDR3 sequence (DNA): TGTGCCAGCAGCTTAGGGAACGCGGCCTACGAGCAGTACTTC. Translation gives CASSLGNAAYEQYF. The rearrangement links TRBV7-6 to TRBJ2-7; D unclear. V lost 1 base to trimming and J lost 2 bases, with 9 bases between them. Germline CDR1 and CDR2: SGHVS and FNYEAQ. CDR3 size: 14 residues.

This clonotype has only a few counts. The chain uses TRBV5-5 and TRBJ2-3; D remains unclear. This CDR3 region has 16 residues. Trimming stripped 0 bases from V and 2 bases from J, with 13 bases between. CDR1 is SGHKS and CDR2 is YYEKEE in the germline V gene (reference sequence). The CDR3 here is CASSLVASLNTDTQYF. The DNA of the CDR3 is TGTGCCAGCAGCTTGGTAGCTAGTCTTAACACAGATACGCAGTATTTT.

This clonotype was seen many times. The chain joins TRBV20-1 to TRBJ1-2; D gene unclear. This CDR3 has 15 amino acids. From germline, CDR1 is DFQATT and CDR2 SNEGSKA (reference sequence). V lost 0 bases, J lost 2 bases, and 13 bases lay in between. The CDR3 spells CSARDSVGMNYGYTF. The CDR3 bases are TGCAGTGCTAGAGATTCGGTGGGGATGAACTATGGCTACACCTTC.

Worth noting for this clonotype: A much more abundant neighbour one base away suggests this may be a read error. CDR3 in amino acids: CASSPSGSPDTRYF. CDR3 sequence (DNA): TGTGCCAGCAGCCCTAGCGGGAGCCCAGATACGCGGTATTTT. The chain joins TRBV11-3 to TRBJ2-3, with 10 bases that match TRBD2. This CDR3 spans 14 amino acids. Germline values: CDR1 SGHNT, CDR2 YENEEA.

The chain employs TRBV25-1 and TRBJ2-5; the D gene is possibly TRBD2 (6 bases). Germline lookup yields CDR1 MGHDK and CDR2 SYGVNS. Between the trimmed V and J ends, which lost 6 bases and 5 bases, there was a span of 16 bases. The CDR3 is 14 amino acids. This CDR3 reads CASSFIGGMETQYF. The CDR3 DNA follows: TGTGCCAGCAGCTTTATCGGAGGGATGGAGACCCAGTACTTC.

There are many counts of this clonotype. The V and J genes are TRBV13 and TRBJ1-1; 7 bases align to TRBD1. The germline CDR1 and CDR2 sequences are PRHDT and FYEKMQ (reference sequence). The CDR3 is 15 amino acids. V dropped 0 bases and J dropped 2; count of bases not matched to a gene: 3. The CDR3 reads CASSLGGTVNTEAFF. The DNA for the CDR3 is TGTGCCAGCAGCTTAGGGGGGACAGTTAACACTGAAGCTTTCTTT. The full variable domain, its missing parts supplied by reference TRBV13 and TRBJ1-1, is AAGVIQSPRHLIKEKRETATLKCYPIPRHDTVYWYQQGPGQDPQFLISFYEKMQSDKGSIPDRFSAQQFSDYHSELNMSSLELGDSALYFCASSLGGTVNTEAFFGQGTRLTVV.

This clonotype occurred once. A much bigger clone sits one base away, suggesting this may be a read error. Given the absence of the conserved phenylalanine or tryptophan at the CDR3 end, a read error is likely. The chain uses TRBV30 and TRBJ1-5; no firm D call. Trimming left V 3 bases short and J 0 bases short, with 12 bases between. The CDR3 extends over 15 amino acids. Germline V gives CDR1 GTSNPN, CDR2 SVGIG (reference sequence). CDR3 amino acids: CAWSPTVYSNQPQHL. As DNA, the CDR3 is TGTGCCTGGAGCCCGACGGTTTATAGCAATCAGCCCCAGCATCTT.

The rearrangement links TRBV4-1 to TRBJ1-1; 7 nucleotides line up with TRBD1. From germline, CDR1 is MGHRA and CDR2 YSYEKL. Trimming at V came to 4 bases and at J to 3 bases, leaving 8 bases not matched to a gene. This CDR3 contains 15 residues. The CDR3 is CASSPTTGVDTEAFF. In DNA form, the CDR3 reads TGCGCCAGCAGCCCGACCACAGGGGTTGACACTGAAGCTTTCTTT.

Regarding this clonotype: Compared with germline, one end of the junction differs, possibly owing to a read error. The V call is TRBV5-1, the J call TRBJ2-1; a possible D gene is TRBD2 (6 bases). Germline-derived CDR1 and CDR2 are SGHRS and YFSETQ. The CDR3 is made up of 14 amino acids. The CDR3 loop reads CAGRTTSGFNEQFF. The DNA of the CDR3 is TGCGCCGGCAGGACTACTTCAGGGTTTAATGAGCAGTTCTTC.

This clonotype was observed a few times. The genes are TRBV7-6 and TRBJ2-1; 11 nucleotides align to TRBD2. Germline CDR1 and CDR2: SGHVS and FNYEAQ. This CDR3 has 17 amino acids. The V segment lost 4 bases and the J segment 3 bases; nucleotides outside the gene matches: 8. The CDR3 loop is CASSSTPGTSGYNEQFF. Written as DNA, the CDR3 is TGTGCCAGCAGCTCCACCCCCGGGACTAGCGGCTACAATGAGCAGTTCTTC.

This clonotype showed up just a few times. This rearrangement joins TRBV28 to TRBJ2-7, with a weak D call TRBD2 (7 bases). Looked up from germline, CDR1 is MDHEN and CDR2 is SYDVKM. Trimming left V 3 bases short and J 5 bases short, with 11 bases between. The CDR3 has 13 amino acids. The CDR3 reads CASSLGGGNEQYF. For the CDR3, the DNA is TGTGCCAGCAGTTTGGGGGGGGGCAACGAGCAGTACTTC.